What follows are 12 T cell receptor beta chains derived from one specimen sequenced in a study of T cells after yellow fever vaccination. TCRdb itself ran the 5' RACE reads through MiXCR, one entry per CDR3 protein. The sample records some 260,000 distinct CDR3 sequences, around 4.9% being singletons. This specimen was CD4+ T cells sorted from PBMCs, taken on the day of the yellow fever booster vaccination. The receptors originated from a man younger than 35 who received the YFV17D yellow fever vaccine.

Only a few counts were recorded for this clonotype. This sequence joins TRBV7-9 and TRBJ2-1; the match to TRBD2 covers 16 bases. This CDR3 spans 17 amino acids. CDR1 is SEHNR, CDR2 FQNEAQ, per germline (reference sequence). Trimming at V came to 5 bases and at J to 7 bases, leaving 8 bases not matched to a gene. CDR3 amino acids: CASSKPGLAGGRNEQFF. Written as DNA, the CDR3 is TGTGCCAGCAGCAAACCGGGACTAGCGGGGGGGCGGAATGAGCAGTTCTTC.

This clonotype was found a few times. V usage is TRBV29-1 and J usage is TRBJ2-2; D is unresolved. This CDR3 has 13 amino acids. The V and J ends lost 6 bases and 5 bases respectively, with 13 bases between them. CDR1 is SQVTM, CDR2 ANQGSEA, per germline. The CDR3, as DNA: TGCAGCGTCCTAACAATGAGGACCGGGGAGCTGTTTTTT. As protein: CSVLTMRTGELFF.

A few counts support this clonotype. The chain is built from TRBV7-3 and TRBJ2-1; TRBD1 matches 7 bases. This CDR3 is built from 15 residues. Germline V gives CDR1 SGHTA, CDR2 FQGTGA. With V trimmed by 4 bases and J by 10 bases, 13 bases remained unmatched. The CDR3 protein is CASSSYSAQGSEQFF. CDR3 nucleotide sequence: TGTGCCAGCAGCTCCTATTCTGCACAGGGGAGCGAGCAGTTCTTC. The full variable domain, completed using reference TRBV7-3 and TRBJ2-1, is GAGVSQTPSNKVTEKGKYVELRCDPISGHTALYWYRQSLGQGPEFLIYFQGTGAADDSGLPNDRFFAVRPEGSVSTLKIQRTERGDSAVYLCASSSYSAQGSEQFFGPGTRLTVL.

This rearrangement joins TRBV19 to TRBJ2-1; 9 bases line up with TRBD2. J was trimmed by 5 bases and V by 7 bases; bases with no gene match: 9. The CDR3 has 15 amino acids. Germline V lookup: CDR1 LNHDA, CDR2 SQIVND (reference sequence). The CDR3 nucleotides read TGTGCCAGTACCCCGGTCCTAGCGGGGAACAATGAGCAGTTCTTC. Its protein is CASTPVLAGNNEQFF.

This clonotype was detected a few times. The chain carries TRBV7-2 and TRBJ2-5; D gene unclear. Germline V gene data show CDR1 as SGHTA and CDR2 as FQGNSA. V lost 5 bases to trimming and J lost 6 bases, with 22 bases between them. The length of the CDR3 is 16 residues. The CDR3 nucleotides read TGTGCCAGCAGCAGAACTCGAGGAATGCACGCACAGACCCAGTACTTC. Its translation: CASSRTRGMHAQTQYF.

This chain connects TRBV20-1 to TRBJ2-5, with D uncertain. There are 14 residues in the CDR3. Trimming took 5 bases from V and 5 from J, leaving 18 bases between them. Germline V gene data show CDR1 as DFQATT and CDR2 as SNEGSKA (reference sequence). CDR3 sequence: CSARKALGVETQYF. The DNA of the CDR3 is TGCAGTGCTCGAAAAGCCCTAGGCGTGGAGACCCAGTACTTC.

This clonotype was seen at least ten times. This sequence joins TRBV4-2 and TRBJ2-1; the D gene is possibly TRBD2 (6 bases). The CDR3 totals 16 residues. Germline CDR1 LGHNA, CDR2 YNFKEQ. V lost 0 bases and J lost 2, with 11 bases in between. CDR3 protein: CASSQDSTGAYNEQFF. DNA of the CDR3: TGTGCCAGCAGCCAAGATTCTACGGGGGCCTACAATGAGCAGTTCTTC.

This clonotype was seen more than once but under ten times. J is TRBJ1-4 and V is TRBV7-6; D remains unclear. In germline, CDR1 is SGHVS, CDR2 FNYEAQ. V was cut by 0 bases and J by 0 bases, with 11 bases left in between. The CDR3 covers 17 residues. DNA of the CDR3: TGTGCCAGCAGCTTAGCCCGGCCTCCCGCAACTAATGAAAAACTGTTTTTT. This encodes CASSLARPPATNEKLFF.

This clonotype was counted between two and nine times. V gene TRBV5-6 combines with J gene TRBJ2-5; 9 nucleotides match TRBD1. Trimming at V came to 3 bases and at J to 7 bases, leaving 7 bases not matched to a gene. There are 14 residues in the CDR3. Germline loops: CDR1 SGHDT, CDR2 YYEEEE. The CDR3 sequence: CASSWTGEERTQYF. The CDR3 DNA is TGTGCCAGCAGCTGGACAGGGGAGGAAAGGACCCAGTACTTC.

V usage is TRBV12-3 or TRBV12-4 and J usage is TRBJ1-1; D is unclear. The ends were cut back, 2 bases at V and 5 bases at J, with 9 bases in the middle. This CDR3 region has 13 residues. The CDR3 region is CASSLNSRTEAFF. For the CDR3, the DNA is TGTGCCAGCAGTTTAAATTCGAGGACTGAAGCTTTCTTT.

This clonotype has more than one count but fewer than ten. This chain connects TRBV4-3 to TRBJ1-1; 8 bases align to TRBD1. This CDR3 has 16 residues. The J segment lost 0 bases and the V segment lost 4 bases, leaving 7 bases of the junction unmatched. Germline CDR1 and CDR2: LGHNA and YSLEER. The CDR3 sequence: CASSRGSDRVNTEAFF. CDR3 DNA: TGCGCCAGCAGCCGTGGATCGGACAGGGTGAACACTGAAGCTTTCTTT.

V and J are TRBV3-1 and TRBJ1-4, with TRBD1 identical over 9 bases. This CDR3 is 16 amino acids long. The ends lost 4 bases at V and 0 bases at J; junction bases unmatched: 3. Germline V CDR1 and CDR2: LGHDT, YNNKEL (reference sequence). The CDR3 DNA follows: TGTGCCAGCAGCCCACAGGGGGCCGCAACTAATGAAAAACTGTTTTTT. It yields the protein CASSPQGAATNEKLFF.